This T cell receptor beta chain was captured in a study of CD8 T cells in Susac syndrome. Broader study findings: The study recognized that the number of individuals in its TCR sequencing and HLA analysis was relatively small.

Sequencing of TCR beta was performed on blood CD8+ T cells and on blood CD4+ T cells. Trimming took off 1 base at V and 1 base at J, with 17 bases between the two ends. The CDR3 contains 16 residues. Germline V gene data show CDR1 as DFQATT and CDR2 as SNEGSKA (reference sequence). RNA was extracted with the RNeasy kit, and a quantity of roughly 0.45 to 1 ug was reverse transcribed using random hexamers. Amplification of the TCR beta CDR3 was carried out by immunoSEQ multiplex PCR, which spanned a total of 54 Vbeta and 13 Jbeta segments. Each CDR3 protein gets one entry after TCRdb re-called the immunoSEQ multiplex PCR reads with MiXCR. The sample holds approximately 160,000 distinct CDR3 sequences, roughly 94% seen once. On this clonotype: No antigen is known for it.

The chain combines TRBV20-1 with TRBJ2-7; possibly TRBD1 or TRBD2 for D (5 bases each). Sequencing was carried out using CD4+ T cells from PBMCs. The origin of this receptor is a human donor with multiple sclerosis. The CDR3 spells CSARAPGPTRSYEQYF. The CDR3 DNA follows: TGCAGTGCTAGAGCCCCGGGACCCACGAGATCCTACGAGCAGTACTTC.